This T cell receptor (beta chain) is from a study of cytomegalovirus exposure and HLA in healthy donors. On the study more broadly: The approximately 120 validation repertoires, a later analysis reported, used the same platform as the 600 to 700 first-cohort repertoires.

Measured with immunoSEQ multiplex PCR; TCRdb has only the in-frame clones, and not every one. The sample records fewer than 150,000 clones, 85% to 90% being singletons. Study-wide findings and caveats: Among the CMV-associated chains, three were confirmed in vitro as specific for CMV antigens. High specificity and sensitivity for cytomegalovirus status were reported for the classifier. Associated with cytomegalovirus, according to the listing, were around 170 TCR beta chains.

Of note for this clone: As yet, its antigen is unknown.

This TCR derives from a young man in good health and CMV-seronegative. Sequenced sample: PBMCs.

The CDR3 DNA is TGTGCCAGCAGCCCTGACAGCGACCGAGGCTACACCTTC. Its translation: CASSPDSDRGYTF. The V and J genes are TRBV7-3 and TRBJ1-2; possible D gene TRBD1, 5 bases. The germline V and J ends were trimmed by 5 bases and 8 bases, with 15 bases remaining between them. The CDR3 extends over 13 amino acids. Germline V lookup: CDR1 SGHTA, CDR2 FQGTGA.